The clone carrying this T cell receptor beta chain was seen only once. Assay used: immunoSEQ multiplex PCR; TCRdb lists only in-frame clones, some missing. The sample yields nearly 400,000 clones, roughly 89% seen once. These data are taken from a study of blood T cell repertoires in COVID-19. The wider study: Sources were T cells, B-cell-depleted T cells, or PBMCs; the material itself was cDNA or gDNA.

The receptor's source is a woman in her thirties who had recovered from COVID-19. The sequenced sample consisted of PBMCs or T cells enriched from blood (not recorded which).

Written as DNA, the CDR3 is TGTGCCATCAGCCTCACACAGGGGGCTACTACTTCAAGGGAAAAACTGTTTTTT. Protein sequence: CAISLTQGATTSREKLFF. This chain links TRBV10-3 with TRBJ1-4, with 9 bases identical to TRBD1. This CDR3 region has 18 residues. Germline V CDR1 and CDR2: ENHRY, SYGVKD. Trimming took 6 bases from V and 8 from J; bases not matched to a gene: 19.